This entry lists 2 T cell receptor beta chains sequenced from one sample in a study of shared clonotypes between healthy human individuals. The repertoire was sequenced with immunoSEQ multiplex PCR; TCRdb's copy has only in-frame clones and lacks some. Seen here are some 700,000 clones, around 90% observed once, and the top ten hold roughly 36%. The sample consisted of memory CD8+ T cells from PBMCs. Subset here: CD45RO+ cells pooled with CCR7-negative TemRA cells. These receptors were taken from a man aged 18 to 30 in good health. Some clones in this sample may be carry-over from other donors' samples.

This chain joins TRBV27 and TRBJ1-1; perhaps TRBD1 as D (5 bases). The CDR3 is 15 amino acids. The V gene lost 2 bases and the J gene lost 5 bases, with 15 bases spanning the gap. The germline gives CDR1 MNHEY, CDR2 SMNVEV (reference sequence). CDR3 sequence reads: CASSLRGPISTEAFF. DNA of the CDR3: TGTGCCAGCAGTTTACGGGGCCCTATTTCTACTGAAGCTTTCTTT.

The CDR3 here is CAISDHRLNTEAFF. CDR3 DNA: TGTGCCATCAGTGACCACCGCTTGAACACTGAAGCTTTCTTT. V and J are TRBV10-3 and TRBJ1-1; D call uncertain. Trimming pared 3 bases from V and 0 bases from J, leaving 8 bases between. CDR1 and CDR2 from the germline V gene are ENHRY and SYGVKD. This CDR3 is built from 14 residues.